Below are 30 T cell receptor beta chains sequenced from a single sample in a study of blood T cell repertoires in COVID-19. Sequenced by immunoSEQ multiplex PCR; TCRdb stores in-frame clones only, minus some. The sample lists about 130,000 clones, approximately 81% occurring once. The sequenced sample consisted of peripheral blood. These receptors were collected from a man aged 35 to 55 with active or convalescent COVID-19.

The chain carries TRBV15 and TRBJ1-4, with 9 nucleotides matching TRBD1. Germline V CDR1 and CDR2: LNHNV, YYDKDF (reference sequence). J lost 5 bases, V lost 2 bases, and 6 bases had no gene match. The CDR3 covers 16 residues. The CDR3 sequence: CATSRTNRGLNEKLFF. The CDR3 coding sequence is TGTGCCACCAGCAGAACCAACAGGGGGCTGAATGAAAAACTGTTTTTT.

CDR3 region: CASSLQGASAEAFF. The CDR3 DNA reads TGTGCCAGCTCACTACAGGGGGCGTCAGCTGAAGCTTTCTTT. The chain joins TRBV18 to TRBJ1-1, with TRBD1 identical over 9 bases. With 4 bases clipped from V and 6 bases from J, the junction kept 6 bases outside the gene matches. The CDR3 spans 14 residues. Germline-derived CDR1 and CDR2 are KGHSH and LQKENI. Full variable domain (rest looked up from reference TRBV18 and TRBJ1-1): NAGVMQNPRHLVRRRGQEARLRCSPMKGHSHVYWYRQLPEEGLKFMVYLQKENIIDESGMPKERFSAEFPKEGPSILRIQQVVRGDSAAYFCASSLQGASAEAFFGQGTRLTVV.

This rearrangement joins TRBV9 to TRBJ2-3; 7 positions agree with TRBD2. J was trimmed by 6 bases and V by 4 bases; bases with no gene match: 2. The CDR3 loop spans 12 amino acids. CDR1 is SGDLS and CDR2 is YYNGEE in the germline V gene. The DNA for the CDR3 is TGTGCCAGCAGCAAGACTAGCGATACGCAGTATTTT. It translates to CASSKTSDTQYF.

The J gene is TRBJ1-4, the V gene TRBV28, with D possibly TRBD1 on 5 matching bases. This CDR3 region has 15 residues. Trimming stripped 8 bases from V and 7 bases from J, with 20 bases between. Germline V gene lookup returns CDR1 MDHEN and CDR2 SYDVKM. Written as DNA, the CDR3 is TGTGCCAGCGGTCTACCTCGAACCGGGGGTGAAAAACTGTTTTTT. Residues: CASGLPRTGGEKLFF.

The rearrangement uses TRBV15 and TRBJ1-5; tentative D call: TRBD1 (6 bases). The V gene lost 0 bases and the J gene lost 6 bases, with 12 bases spanning the gap. The length of the CDR3 is 15 residues. Germline CDR1 reads LNHNV; CDR2 reads YYDKDF (reference sequence). The CDR3 reads CATSREGGGGQPQHF. For the CDR3, the DNA is TGTGCCACCAGCAGAGAAGGGGGGGGCGGTCAGCCCCAGCATTTT.

The V and J genes are TRBV5-6 and TRBJ2-3, with D possibly TRBD1 on 5 matching bases. The V end was cut by 2 bases, the J end by 2 bases, with 12 bases between. The germline CDR1 and CDR2 sequences are SGHDT and YYEEEE. This CDR3 spans 15 amino acids. CDR3 region: CASSFTGVFTDTQYF. CDR3 sequence (DNA): TGTGCCAGCAGCTTCACAGGCGTCTTCACAGATACGCAGTATTTT.

The rearrangement links TRBV25-1 to TRBJ1-3, with D perhaps TRBD1 (5 bases). Per the germline V gene, CDR1 is MGHDK and CDR2 is SYGVNS. Between the trimmed V and J ends, which lost 2 bases and 2 bases, there was a span of 19 bases. CDR3 length: 18 residues. DNA of the CDR3: TGTGCCAGCAGTGAAACAAGGGGACTAGGGGCGACTGGAAACACCATATATTTT. It codes for CASSETRGLGATGNTIYF.

This chain links TRBV30 with TRBJ1-5; D perhaps matches TRBD1 (5 bases). Germline V gene data show CDR1 as GTSNPN and CDR2 as SVGIG (reference sequence). Trimming shortened V by 0 bases and J by 7 bases, and 13 bases separated the two germline ends. This CDR3 comprises 14 residues. CDR3 sequence reads: CAWSVQTSGQPQHF. The CDR3 region has the DNA TGTGCCTGGAGTGTACAGACTTCAGGGCAGCCCCAGCATTTT. The whole variable domain, filled in from reference TRBV30 and TRBJ1-5, reads SQTIHQWPATLVQPVGSPLSLECTVEGTSNPNLYWYRQAAGRGLQLLFYSVGIGQISSEVPQNLSASRPQDRQFILSSKKLLLSDSGFYLCAWSVQTSGQPQHFGDGTRLSIL.

This chain joins TRBV6-5 and TRBJ1-4; 7 bases are shared with TRBD1. V shed 5 bases, J shed 8 bases, and the junction held 8 bases outside the gene matches. CDR1 and CDR2 from the germline V gene are MNHEY and SVGAGI. This CDR3 is built from 14 residues. DNA for the CDR3: TGTGCCAGCAGTCCGACAGGGAGGCGAGAAAAACTGTTTTTT. Amino acid sequence: CASSPTGRREKLFF.

This chain links TRBV7-6 with TRBJ1-5; D possibly corresponds to TRBD1 (5 bases). The germline V and J ends were trimmed by 1 base and 0 bases, with 16 bases remaining between them. Per the germline V gene, CDR1 is SGHVS and CDR2 is FNYEAQ. The CDR3 has 18 amino acids. The CDR3 sequence is CASSLVPPGRGSNQPQHF. The CDR3 bases are TGTGCCAGCAGCTTAGTCCCCCCAGGAAGGGGTAGCAATCAGCCCCAGCATTTT.

The rearrangement links TRBV28 to TRBJ2-1; D might be TRBD2 (6 bases). CDR1 is MDHEN and CDR2 is SYDVKM in the germline V gene. Trimming cost V 2 bases and J 9 bases, with 14 bases left between them. CDR3 length: 14 residues. Here the CDR3 DNA reads TGTGCCAGCAGTTTAGCGGGGAAGGCCAGTGAGCAGTTCTTC. This translates into CASSLAGKASEQFF.

CDR3 DNA sequence: TGTGCCAGCAGCCAGTATAGCACAGATACGCAGTATTTT. It encodes CASSQYSTDTQYF. This chain joins TRBV14 and TRBJ2-3; D not resolved. The CDR3 has 13 residues. V was pared by 3 bases and J by 0 bases, with 4 bases between. Germline CDR1 SGHDN, CDR2 FVKESK.

V and J are TRBV19 and TRBJ1-1; 9 bases agree with TRBD1. V was clipped by 3 bases and J by 7 bases; unmatched bases: 15. The CDR3 has 17 residues. CDR1 is LNHDA and CDR2 is SQIVND in the germline V gene (reference sequence). The CDR3: CASSIRRGAGQGSEAFF. CDR3 nucleotides: TGTGCCAGTAGTATTCGGAGGGGGGCGGGACAGGGAAGTGAAGCTTTCTTT.

This clone was seen a handful of times. This chain joins TRBV28 and TRBJ1-4; the D gene is possibly TRBD1 (6 bases). Trimming stripped 7 bases from V and 0 bases from J, with 12 bases between. The CDR3 is 15 amino acids. In germline, CDR1 is MDHEN, CDR2 SYDVKM. CDR3 DNA sequence: TGTGCCAGCATCGATACAGGGTCAACTAATGAAAAACTGTTTTTT. Translation gives CASIDTGSTNEKLFF. Complete variable domain (other parts from reference TRBV28 and TRBJ1-4): DVKVTQSSRYLVKRTGEKVFLECVQDMDHENMFWYRQDPGLGLRLIYFSYDVKMKEKGDIPEGYSVSREKKERFSLILESASTNQTSMYLCASIDTGSTNEKLFFGSGTQLSVL.

The chain links TRBV11-3 to TRBJ1-1, with 7 bases identical to TRBD1. The germline gives CDR1 SGHNT, CDR2 YENEEA. The CDR3 runs to 14 residues. The V segment lost 1 base and the J segment 4 bases; nucleotides outside the gene matches: 3. The CDR3 here is CASSLVTGATEAFF. In DNA, the CDR3 is TGTGCCAGCAGCTTAGTAACAGGGGCCACTGAAGCTTTCTTT.

V is TRBV6-5 and J is TRBJ1-3; D is undetermined. Trimming shortened V by 8 bases and J by 0 bases, and 11 bases separated the two germline ends. The CDR3 consists of 14 residues. Per germline, CDR1 MNHEY and CDR2 SVGAGI. CDR3 sequence: CASGITISGNTIYF. As DNA, the CDR3 is TGTGCCAGCGGTATAACAATCTCTGGAAACACCATATATTTT.

The chain joins TRBV6-5 to TRBJ1-1; D remains ambiguous. The germline V and J ends were trimmed by 4 bases and 1 base, with 10 bases remaining between them. Germline V gene data show CDR1 as MNHEY and CDR2 as SVGAGI. The CDR3 covers 14 residues. The CDR3 DNA is TGTGCCAGCAGTTCCCCAACAGCGAACACTGAAGCTTTCTTT. Its translation is CASSSPTANTEAFF.

The chain employs TRBV19 and TRBJ1-6, with D possibly being TRBD1 (5 bases). Trimming cost V 5 bases and J 7 bases, with 18 bases left between them. This CDR3 is built from 16 residues. Looked up from germline, CDR1 is LNHDA and CDR2 is SQIVND (reference sequence). DNA for the CDR3: TGTGCCAGTAGTGCCCGACTGGGGCTTCGCAATTCACCCCTCCACTTT. Translation: CASSARLGLRNSPLHF.

This sequence joins TRBV18 and TRBJ2-1; 7 nucleotides align to TRBD2. CDR1 is KGHSH, CDR2 LQKENI, per germline. The CDR3 length is 14 residues. Germline trimming cut 1 base from V and 8 bases from J; bases unmatched to any gene: 5. The chain's CDR3 is CASSPRAAGDEQFF. The DNA of the CDR3 is TGTGCCAGCTCACCACGGGCGGCGGGGGATGAGCAGTTCTTC. Full variable domain (remainder filled in from reference TRBV18 and TRBJ2-1): NAGVMQNPRHLVRRRGQEARLRCSPMKGHSHVYWYRQLPEEGLKFMVYLQKENIIDESGMPKERFSAEFPKEGPSILRIQQVVRGDSAAYFCASSPRAAGDEQFFGPGTRLTVL.

The rearrangement joins TRBV5-4 to TRBJ1-4; 9 nucleotides line up with TRBD1. Germline V gene data show CDR1 as SGHNT and CDR2 as YYREEE (reference sequence). The CDR3 sequence is 14 residues long. V shed 4 bases and J 6 bases; nucleotides not matched to a gene: 4. The CDR3 reads CASSRTGDDEKLFF. CDR3 nucleotides: TGTGCCAGCAGCAGGACAGGGGACGATGAAAAACTGTTTTTT.

V is TRBV7-2 and J is TRBJ1-2, with TRBD1 matching 7 bases. Trimming cost V 4 bases and J 8 bases; bases outside gene matches: 4. The CDR3 runs 12 residues. Germline V lookup: CDR1 SGHTA, CDR2 FQGNSA. CDR3 in DNA: TGTGCCAGCAGCTCAGACAGGGCCGGCTACACCTTC. Residues: CASSSDRAGYTF.

The chain joins TRBV2 to TRBJ1-5; D remains unclear. Trimming cost V 2 bases and J 6 bases, with 11 bases left between them. The germline V gene has CDR1 SNHLY and CDR2 FYNNEI. The CDR3 runs to 14 residues. CDR3: CASSELGVGQPQHF. CDR3 nucleotides: TGTGCCAGCAGTGAATTGGGAGTAGGTCAGCCCCAGCATTTT.

In its sample, this clone was seen once. This sequence joins TRBV30 and TRBJ1-4; no definite D call. Germline CDR1 GTSNPN, CDR2 SVGIG (reference sequence). The CDR3 contains 13 residues. Deletions cut 0 bases from V and 9 bases from J, with 11 bases between. Written as DNA, the CDR3 is TGTGCCTGGAGTGTATCTCAAGCGAAAAAACTGTTTTTT. Its translation: CAWSVSQAKKLFF. The entire variable domain, with the rest obtained from reference TRBV30 and TRBJ1-4, is as follows: SQTIHQWPATLVQPVGSPLSLECTVEGTSNPNLYWYRQAAGRGLQLLFYSVGIGQISSEVPQNLSASRPQDRQFILSSKKLLLSDSGFYLCAWSVSQAKKLFFGSGTQLSVL.

The J gene is TRBJ1-2, the V gene TRBV28; 7 bases match TRBD1. Trimming cost V 5 bases and J 3 bases; bases outside gene matches: 3. Germline CDR1 and CDR2: MDHEN and SYDVKM. The CDR3 consists of 13 residues. CDR3 sequence reads: CASSIRGDYGYTF. CDR3 DNA: TGTGCCAGCAGTATCAGGGGGGACTATGGCTACACCTTC.

As for this clone: The CDR3 end shows no conserved phenylalanine or tryptophan, and so a read error is likely. No DNA is shown, since the ends of the CDR3 on it are uncertain; the CDR3 is the one TCRdb lists. This rearrangement joins TRBV6-1 to TRBJ2-7; the D segment call TRBD1 is taken from the table without a DNA check. Germline V gene data show CDR1 as MNHNS and CDR2 as SASEGT. With termini counted, the CDR3 has 11 amino acids. The CDR3 region is CASSEGGPGSL.

There are many counts of this clone. The chain couples TRBV30 to TRBJ2-7; tentatively, D is TRBD2 (5 bases). The CDR3 runs 11 residues. V was shortened by 3 bases and J by 9 bases, with 12 bases between the two germline ends. Germline CDR1 reads GTSNPN; CDR2 reads SVGIG (reference sequence). The CDR3 coding sequence is TGTGCCTGGAGCCAGACTCGGGGGCAGTACTTC. Its protein is CAWSQTRGQYF.

The rearrangement links TRBV5-1 to TRBJ1-1, with TRBD1 matching over 9 bases. With V trimmed by 7 bases and J by 5 bases, 9 bases remained unmatched. The CDR3 covers 14 residues. Germline CDR1 reads SGHRS; CDR2 reads YFSETQ. The CDR3: CASAINRGQTEAFF. CDR3 nucleotide sequence: TGCGCCAGCGCTATTAACAGGGGGCAGACTGAAGCTTTCTTT.

In its sample, this clone was seen a few times. The V and J genes are TRBV30 and TRBJ1-6, with a weak D call TRBD1 (5 bases). Germline CDR1 reads GTSNPN; CDR2 reads SVGIG (reference sequence). The CDR3 runs to 14 residues. V was clipped by 2 bases and J by 11 bases, with 16 bases between them. CDR3 loop: CAWSPRTQWPPLHF. In DNA form, the CDR3 reads TGTGCCTGGAGTCCTCGGACACAGTGGCCACCCCTCCACTTT.

This clone was detected only once. The chain carries TRBV5-1 and TRBJ1-6, with D tentatively TRBD1 (5 bases). Germline CDR1 reads SGHRS; CDR2 reads YFSETQ. The CDR3 loop spans 14 amino acids. Trimming took off 1 base at V and 10 bases at J, with 12 bases between the two ends. The CDR3 protein is CASSLTGWVSPLHF. The CDR3 DNA follows: TGCGCCAGCAGCTTGACAGGTTGGGTCTCACCCCTCCACTTT.

The chain is built from TRBV5-4 and TRBJ2-6; D is perhaps TRBD2 (5 bases). The CDR3 contains 13 residues. Germline CDR1 reads SGHNT; CDR2 reads YYREEE (reference sequence). Trimming took off 1 base at V and 8 bases at J, with 7 bases between the two ends. As DNA, the CDR3 is TGTGCCAGCAGCTTGTCGGGGTCCAACGTCCTGACTTTC. It specifies CASSLSGSNVLTF.